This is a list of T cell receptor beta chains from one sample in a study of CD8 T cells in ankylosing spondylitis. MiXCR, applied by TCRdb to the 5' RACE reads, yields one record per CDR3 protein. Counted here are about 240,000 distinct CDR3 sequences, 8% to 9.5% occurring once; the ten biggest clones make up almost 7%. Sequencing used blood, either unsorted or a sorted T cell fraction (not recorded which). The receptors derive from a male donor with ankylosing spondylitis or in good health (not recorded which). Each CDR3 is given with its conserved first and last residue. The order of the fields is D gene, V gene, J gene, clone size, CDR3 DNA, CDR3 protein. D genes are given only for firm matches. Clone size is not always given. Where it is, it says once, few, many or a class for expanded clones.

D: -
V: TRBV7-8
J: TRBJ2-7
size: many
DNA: TGTGCCAGCAGCCCTGGAAATACAGGGTTCGAGCAGTACTTC
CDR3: CASSPGNTGFEQYF

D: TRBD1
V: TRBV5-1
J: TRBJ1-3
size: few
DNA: TGCGCCAGCAGCGAGGACAGGGGATCTGGAAACACCATATATTTT
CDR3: CASSEDRGSGNTIYF

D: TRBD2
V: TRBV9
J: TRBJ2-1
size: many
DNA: TGTGCCAGCAGCGTAAGGGCGGGAGATGAGCAGTTCTTC
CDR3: CASSVRAGDEQFF

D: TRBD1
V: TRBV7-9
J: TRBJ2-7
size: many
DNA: TGTGCCAGCAGCCACACAGGGGTATCCTACGAGCAGTACTTC
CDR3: CASSHTGVSYEQYF

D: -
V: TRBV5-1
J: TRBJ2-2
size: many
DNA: TGCGCCAGCAGCTTCGGGCACACCGGGGAGCTGTTTTTT
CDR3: CASSFGHTGELFF

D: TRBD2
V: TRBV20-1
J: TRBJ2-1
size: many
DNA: TGCAGTGCTAGAGTGAGAGGGCTAGCGGGAGTCCGCGATGAGCAGTTCTTC
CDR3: CSARVRGLAGVRDEQFF

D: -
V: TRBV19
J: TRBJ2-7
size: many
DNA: TGTGCCAGTAGTATAGATCGAAGCACAACCTACGAGCAGTACTTC
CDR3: CASSIDRSTTYEQYF

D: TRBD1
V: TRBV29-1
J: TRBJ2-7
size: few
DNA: TGCAGCGTTGTCGGGACAGGGTATTTCCACGAGCAGTACTTC
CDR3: CSVVGTGYFHEQYF

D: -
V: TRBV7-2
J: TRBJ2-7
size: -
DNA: TGTGCCAGCAGCTTTTCGACGGACTACGAGCAGTACTTC
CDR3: CASSFSTDYEQYF

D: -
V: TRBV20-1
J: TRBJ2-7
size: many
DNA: TGCAGTGCTAGAGATGGGGGATACGAGCAGTACTTC
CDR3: CSARDGGYEQYF

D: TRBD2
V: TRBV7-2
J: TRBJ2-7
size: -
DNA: TGTGCCAGCAGCCCCCAACGGACTAGCGGGGGTCTCTACGAGCAGTACTTC
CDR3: CASSPQRTSGGLYEQYF

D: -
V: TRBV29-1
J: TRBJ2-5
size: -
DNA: TGCAGCGCCGTAGGGGCCCGGGAGACCCAGTACTTC
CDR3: CSAVGARETQYF

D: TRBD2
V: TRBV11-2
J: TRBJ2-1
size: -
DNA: TGTGCCAGCAGCTCAGTCAAGACTAGCGGGAGGTTCTGGAATGAGCAGTTCTTC
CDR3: CASSSVKTSGRFWNEQFF

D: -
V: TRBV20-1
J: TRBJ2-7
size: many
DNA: TGCAGTGCTAGAGAAGACCACGAGCAGTACTTC
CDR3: CSAREDHEQYF

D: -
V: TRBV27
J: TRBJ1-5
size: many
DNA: TGTGCCAGCAGTCAGGGCTCATCGAATCAGCCCCAGCATTTT
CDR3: CASSQGSSNQPQHF

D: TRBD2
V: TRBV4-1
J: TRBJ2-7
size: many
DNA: TGCGCCAGCAGCCAAGGACTAGCGAGCTACGAGCAGTACTTC
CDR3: CASSQGLASYEQYF

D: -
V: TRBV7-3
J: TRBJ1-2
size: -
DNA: TGTGCCAGCAGTCCCTGGGCCAGCCGGGAGTATGGCTACACCTTC
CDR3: CASSPWASREYGYTF

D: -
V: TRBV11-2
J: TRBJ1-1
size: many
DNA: TGTGCCAGCAGACGAGGGGGTGACACTGAAGCTTTCTTT
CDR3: CASRRGGDTEAFF

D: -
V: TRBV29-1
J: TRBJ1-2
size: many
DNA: TGCAGCGTCGTTCGAAGAGGGGATGGCTACACCTTC
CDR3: CSVVRRGDGYTF

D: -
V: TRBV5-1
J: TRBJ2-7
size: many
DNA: TGCGCCAGCAGCTTGATAGCAGGAACCGAGCAGTACTTC
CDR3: CASSLIAGTEQYF

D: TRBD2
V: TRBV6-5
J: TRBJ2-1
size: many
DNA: TGTGCCAGCAGTTCGTCTAGCGGGAGCTACAATGAGCAGTTCTTC
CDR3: CASSSSSGSYNEQFF

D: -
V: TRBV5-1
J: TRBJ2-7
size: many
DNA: TGCGCCAGCAGCTTGGCAGGGAACGAGCAGTACTTC
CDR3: CASSLAGNEQYF

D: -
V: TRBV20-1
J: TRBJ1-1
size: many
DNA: TGCAGTGCCTACCCAGAGGTCCGTGGGGGCACTGAAGCTTTCTTT
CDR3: CSAYPEVRGGTEAFF

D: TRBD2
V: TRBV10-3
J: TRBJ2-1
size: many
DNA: TGTGCCATTGGACTAGCGGGGGACGAATCGAACTACAATGAGCAGTTCTTC
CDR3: CAIGLAGDESNYNEQFF

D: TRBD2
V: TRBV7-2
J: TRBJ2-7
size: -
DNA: TGTGCCAGCAGCTTGCTAGCGGGATCCGCGGGGGAGCAGTACTTC
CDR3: CASSLLAGSAGEQYF

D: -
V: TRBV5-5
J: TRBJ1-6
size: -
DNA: TGTGCCAGCAGCTTGTGGACAGACAATTCACCCCTCCACTTT
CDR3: CASSLWTDNSPLHF

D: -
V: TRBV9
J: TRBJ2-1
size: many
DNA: TGTGCCAGCGAACCGGGGGCCAGCAATGAGCAGTTCTTC
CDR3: CASEPGASNEQFF

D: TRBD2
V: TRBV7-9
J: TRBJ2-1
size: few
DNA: TGTGCCAGCAGCTTGGCCGGACTAGGCGAGGAGGAGCAGTTCTTC
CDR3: CASSLAGLGEEEQFF

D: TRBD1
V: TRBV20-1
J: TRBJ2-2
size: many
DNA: TGCAGTGCGCCCGACAGGGGATCGCCCACCGGGGAGCTGTTTTTT
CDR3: CSAPDRGSPTGELFF

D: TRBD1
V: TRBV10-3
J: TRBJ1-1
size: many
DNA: TGTGCCATCGGTCAACAGGGGGGCTGGACTGAAGCTTTCTTT
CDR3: CAIGQQGGWTEAFF

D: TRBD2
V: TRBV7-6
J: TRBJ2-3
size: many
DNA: TGTGCCAGCAGCTCTACCGGGACTAGCGGCACAGATACGCAGTATTTT
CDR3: CASSSTGTSGTDTQYF

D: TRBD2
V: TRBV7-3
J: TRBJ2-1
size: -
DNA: TGTGCCAGCAGTCCCCGGCTAGCGGAGGGGTTTTACAATGAGCAGTTCTTC
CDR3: CASSPRLAEGFYNEQFF

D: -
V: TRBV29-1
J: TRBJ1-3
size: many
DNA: TGCAGCGTTGAGGTCTTTGACACCATATATTTT
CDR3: CSVEVFDTIYF

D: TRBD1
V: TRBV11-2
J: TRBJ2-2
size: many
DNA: TGTGCCAGCAGCTTAGAAGGGACAGGTGGCTTCGGGGAGCTGTTTTTT
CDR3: CASSLEGTGGFGELFF

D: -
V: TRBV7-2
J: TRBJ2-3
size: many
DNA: TGTGCCAGCAGCTTATTTAACGTAGATACGCAGTATTTT
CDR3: CASSLFNVDTQYF

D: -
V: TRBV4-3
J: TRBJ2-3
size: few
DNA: TGCGCCAGCAGCCAAGATGCCACTAGCCCTTCCACGCAGTATTTT
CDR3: CASSQDATSPSTQYF

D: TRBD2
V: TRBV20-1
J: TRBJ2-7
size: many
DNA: TGCAGTGCCCTGACTAGCGGGAGCCACGAGCAGTACTTC
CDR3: CSALTSGSHEQYF

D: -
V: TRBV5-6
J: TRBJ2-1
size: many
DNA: TGTGCCAGCAGTTGGGTCGATGAGCAGTTCTTC
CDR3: CASSWVDEQFF

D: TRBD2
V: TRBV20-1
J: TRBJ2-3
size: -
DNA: TGCAGTGCTTTGGACCCCGTAGCGGGGGGGCGAGCTACGCAGTATTTT
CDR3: CSALDPVAGGRATQYF

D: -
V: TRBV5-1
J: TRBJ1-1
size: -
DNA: TGCGCCAGCACCCCTCGAGGCCTCAACACTGAAGCTTTCTTT
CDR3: CASTPRGLNTEAFF